This passage covers 15 T cell receptor beta chains from one sample sequenced in a study of blood T cell repertoires in COVID-19. The table came from immunoSEQ multiplex PCR; TCRdb's copy has only in-frame clones and leaves some out. The sample consists of some 200,000 clones, around 80% of them appearing once. Sequenced material: peripheral blood. The receptors derive from a woman between 35 and 50 years old with acute or convalescent COVID-19.

Only one count was recorded for this clone. This chain's CDR3 is CASSLGAGPSYEQYF. Written as DNA, the CDR3 is TGTGCCAGCAGCTTAGGAGCCGGTCCCTCCTACGAGCAGTACTTC. This chain uses TRBV11-3 with TRBJ2-7, with D unresolved. Germline V gene lookup returns CDR1 SGHNT and CDR2 YENEEA. This CDR3 region has 15 residues. Trimming pared 1 base from V and 0 bases from J, leaving 10 bases between.

Only a few counts were recorded for this clone. This chain joins TRBV5-1 and TRBJ1-1; 9 bases map to TRBD1. V dropped 3 bases and J dropped 1; count of bases not matched to a gene: 4. CDR3 length equals 15 residues. Germline CDR1 is SGHRS and CDR2 is YFSETQ. The CDR3 DNA reads TGCGCCAGCAGCTGGGGGGACAGGGCGAACACTGAAGCTTTCTTT. It is translated as CASSWGDRANTEAFF.

This clone was observed a handful of times. V and J are TRBV7-3 and TRBJ1-2, with 7 bases lining up with TRBD1. After removal of 5 bases from V and 3 bases from J, the junction contained 3 bases not matched to a gene. Germline V lookup: CDR1 SGHTA, CDR2 FQGTGA. This CDR3 has 13 residues. Written as DNA, the CDR3 is TGTGCCAGCAGCCAGGGACAGCACTATGGCTACACCTTC. As protein: CASSQGQHYGYTF.

In this sample, this clone turned up a few times. The chain is built from TRBV25-1 and TRBJ2-7; weak D call: TRBD1 (6 bases). Trimming shortened V by 8 bases and J by 6 bases, and 20 bases separated the two germline ends. From germline, CDR1 is MGHDK and CDR2 SYGVNS. The CDR3 contains 14 residues. CDR3 coding DNA: TGTGCCAGCTCCCATACAGGGCGGTCGGGCGAGCAGTACTTC. Its protein product is CASSHTGRSGEQYF.

The genes are TRBV19 and TRBJ2-1; D remains unclear. V lost 5 bases, J lost 9 bases, and 14 bases lay in between. This CDR3 has 13 residues. Germline loops: CDR1 LNHDA, CDR2 SQIVND (reference sequence). The CDR3, as DNA: TGTGCCAGTAGTCCCCAAAGACTTTCTGAGCAGTTCTTC. It is translated as CASSPQRLSEQFF.

The CDR3 DNA reads TGTGCCAGTAGTATTTTAGCGGGAAGGGTCAATGAGCAGTTCTTC. Protein product: CASSILAGRVNEQFF. The rearrangement links TRBV19 to TRBJ2-1; 8 bases line up with TRBD2. V shed 3 bases and J 6 bases; nucleotides not matched to a gene: 7. The CDR3 is made up of 15 amino acids. Germline V gene sequence: CDR1 LNHDA, CDR2 SQIVND (reference sequence).

This clone has a single count. The gene calls are TRBV27 and TRBJ2-2; the D is unclear. Germline loops: CDR1 MNHEY, CDR2 SMNVEV (reference sequence). This CDR3 has 15 amino acids. V was shortened by 5 bases and J by 1 base, with 11 bases between the two germline ends. The CDR3 region has the DNA TGTGCCAGCAGTCTCGCCAATAGGAACACCGGGGAGCTGTTTTTT. It specifies CASSLANRNTGELFF.

This chain uses TRBV5-1 with TRBJ2-1, with TRBD2 matching over 8 bases. The trim removed 5 bases at V and 2 bases at J, leaving 9 bases unmatched. CDR1 and CDR2 from the germline V gene are SGHRS and YFSETQ. The CDR3 loop spans 16 amino acids. In nucleotides, the CDR3 is TGCGCCAGCAGTAGTACCAGCGGGAGAACCTACAATGAGCAGTTCTTC. As protein: CASSSTSGRTYNEQFF.

This rearrangement joins TRBV5-6 to TRBJ2-2, with TRBD2 identical over 12 bases. The ends lost 4 bases at V and 6 bases at J; junction bases unmatched: 13. Germline V lookup: CDR1 SGHDT, CDR2 YYEEEE. There are 18 residues in the CDR3. The CDR3 spells CASSPEYRTSGKAGELFF. The DNA for the CDR3 is TGTGCCAGCAGCCCTGAATATAGGACTAGCGGGAAGGCCGGGGAGCTGTTTTTT.

This sequence joins TRBV18 and TRBJ2-1; possible D gene TRBD2, 5 bases. Trimming took off 5 bases at V and 0 bases at J, with 11 bases between the two ends. The CDR3 extends over 15 amino acids. The V gene's germline CDR1 is KGHSH and CDR2 LQKENI. DNA of the CDR3: TGTGCCAGCTCAATGCGCACTAGCTCCTACAATGAGCAGTTCTTC. Translation gives CASSMRTSSYNEQFF.

The chain links TRBV7-2 to TRBJ1-2, with D possibly being TRBD1 (5 bases). V gave up 0 bases and J gave up 5 bases, with 13 bases separating them. The length of the CDR3 is 15 residues. Germline V gene lookup returns CDR1 SGHTA and CDR2 FQGNSA. The CDR3 reads CASSLALTQAYGYTF. The CDR3, as DNA: TGTGCCAGCAGCTTAGCGCTAACACAGGCTTATGGCTACACCTTC.

This clone was seen more than once but under ten times. Additional DNA sequences in this sample encode the identical CDR3. The chain joins TRBV18 to TRBJ2-7; 10 bases align to TRBD1. CDR3 length: 14 residues. Germline V gene sequence: CDR1 KGHSH, CDR2 LQKENI. After removal of 3 bases from V and 2 bases from J, the junction contained 1 base not matched to a gene. This CDR3 reads CASSPGTGAYEQYF. The CDR3 region has the DNA TGTGCCAGCTCACCTGGGACAGGGGCCTACGAGCAGTACTTC.

J is TRBJ1-1 and V is TRBV10-2; 9 positions agree with TRBD1. The J segment lost 2 bases and the V segment lost 2 bases, leaving 3 bases of the junction unmatched. CDR1 is WSHSY, CDR2 SAAADI, per germline. CDR3 length: 15 residues. The CDR3 sequence: CASSERDRANTEAFF. DNA of the CDR3: TGCGCCAGCAGTGAGCGGGACAGGGCAAACACTGAAGCTTTCTTT.

The rearrangement uses TRBV9 and TRBJ2-5; the D gene is possibly TRBD1 (5 bases). The CDR3 sequence is 15 residues long. CDR1 SGDLS and CDR2 YYNGEE come from the germline V gene. The ends were cut back, 3 bases at V and 4 bases at J, with 16 bases in the middle. The CDR3 sequence: CASSGGLRQGETQYF. Here the CDR3 DNA reads TGTGCCAGCAGCGGGGGTCTCAGGCAGGGAGAGACCCAGTACTTC.

This clone was seen once. The gene calls are TRBV4-3 and TRBJ2-7; possible D gene TRBD1, 5 bases. Trimming cost V 3 bases and J 4 bases, with 13 bases left between them. This CDR3 is built from 14 residues. Germline CDR1 LGHNA, CDR2 YSLEER. Here the CDR3 DNA reads TGCGCCAGCAGCCAGAACCTGGGGCGGTACGAGCAGTACTTC. This gives the protein CASSQNLGRYEQYF.